This paragraph covers one T cell receptor (beta chain) sequence. The sample is drawn from a study of blood T cell repertoires in COVID-19. In the authors' methods: Estimation of nucleated cell counts was performed using reference gene primer amplification. Profiled with immunoSEQ multiplex PCR; TCRdb holds only in-frame clones, not every one. V and J calls and clone size are copied from that table; D and trimming were computed from the DNA. There are hundreds of thousands of clones in the sample; about 86% occur only once, and about 4% lies in the top ten. This receptor was taken from a man aged 25 to 45 with acute COVID-19. Sequencing was carried out using PBMCs or T cells enriched from blood (not recorded which).

The chain's CDR3 is CATSGPGDSGANVLTF. CDR3 coding DNA: TGTGCCACCAGTGGGCCGGGAGACTCTGGGGCCAACGTCCTGACTTTC. The V call is TRBV24-1, the J call TRBJ2-6, with a tentative D call TRBD2 (6 bases). The length of the CDR3 is 16 residues. Deletions cut 5 bases from V and 0 bases from J, with 10 bases between. Germline V CDR1 and CDR2: KGHDR, SFDVKD.